These 9 T cell receptor beta chains share one sample of origin, sequenced in a study of identical twins. Via MiXCR, TCRdb re-called the 5' RACE reads, giving one row per CDR3 protein. The data contain approximately 680,000 distinct CDR3 sequences, roughly 6.6% of them singletons. These same records also appear under a second study, on yellow fever vaccine responses in identical twins.

Material for sequencing was PBMCs. Receptor source: a woman between 18 and 30 years old in good health.

The chain links TRBV12-3 or TRBV12-4 to TRBJ1-1; no reliable D call. The V and J ends lost 7 bases and 3 bases respectively, with 12 bases between them. This CDR3 is built from 13 residues. CDR3 coding DNA: TGTGCCAGCACGAGGCAAATCTACACTGAAGCTTTCTTT. It encodes CASTRQIYTEAFF.

This clonotype occurred a few times. The V gene is TRBV5-1, the J gene TRBJ2-7; 7 positions agree with TRBD1. This CDR3 contains 14 residues. CDR1 is SGHRS and CDR2 is YFSETQ in the germline V gene. The V segment lost 4 bases and the J segment 4 bases; nucleotides outside the gene matches: 8. CDR3 in amino acids: CASSPRDSRYEQYF. The DNA of the CDR3 is TGCGCCAGCAGCCCCCGGGACAGCCGTTACGAGCAGTACTTC.

This clonotype was counted a few times. The chain has TRBV20-1 and TRBJ1-5; no reliable D call. Germline assignment: CDR1 DFQATT and CDR2 SNEGSKA (reference sequence). The V and J ends lost 4 bases and 5 bases respectively, with 15 bases between them. The CDR3 extends over 14 amino acids. The DNA of the CDR3 is TGCAGTGCTATCACGGTTGCGAGGGATCAGCCCCAGCATTTT. Amino acid sequence: CSAITVARDQPQHF.

The gene calls are TRBV5-1 and TRBJ1-6; D unclear. Germline assignment: CDR1 SGHRS and CDR2 YFSETQ. This CDR3 is built from 14 residues. Trimming pared 4 bases from V and 7 bases from J, leaving 12 bases between. DNA of the CDR3: TGCGCCAGCAGCCATGACATGAGAAATTCACCCCTCCACTTT. As protein: CASSHDMRNSPLHF.

This clonotype was observed a handful of times. The chain has TRBV3-1 and TRBJ2-3; 7 positions match TRBD1. The length of the CDR3 is 15 residues. The V gene's germline CDR1 is LGHDT and CDR2 YNNKEL (reference sequence). J was trimmed by 3 bases and V by 8 bases; bases with no gene match: 11. The chain's CDR3 is CASRQIGGATDTQYF. Here the CDR3 DNA reads TGTGCCAGCCGACAGATAGGGGGCGCAACAGATACGCAGTATTTT.

This clonotype has more than one count but fewer than ten. The J gene is TRBJ2-2, the V gene TRBV19; 12 bases are shared with TRBD2. In germline, CDR1 is LNHDA, CDR2 SQIVND (reference sequence). CDR3 length: 15 amino acids. Trimming at V came to 6 bases and at J to 4 bases, leaving 3 bases not matched to a gene. The CDR3 spells CASRASGRGTGELFF. The CDR3 DNA sequence: TGTGCCAGTAGGGCTAGCGGGAGGGGCACCGGGGAGCTGTTTTTT.

This clonotype was recorded many times. This chain connects TRBV21-1 to TRBJ2-1; no DNA check was done on the table's D call, TRBD2. TRBV21-1 is listed as a pseudogene. The CDR3 is 15 amino acids. CDR3 bases: TGTGCCAGCAGCGCAAATGGGGGAGGGGGCAATGAGCAGTTCTTC. This sequence encodes CASSANGGGGNEQFF.

The J gene is TRBJ1-3, the V gene TRBV5-5; TRBD1 might be the D (5 bases). CDR3 length equals 15 residues. Germline CDR1 is SGHKS and CDR2 is YYEKEE (reference sequence). V shed 4 bases and J shed 0 bases, with 11 bases lying between them. The DNA for the CDR3 is TGTGCCAGCAGCCGGGGGGACGGCTCTGGAAACACCATATATTTT. Residues: CASSRGDGSGNTIYF.

J is TRBJ2-2 and V is TRBV14; a possible D gene is TRBD2 (6 bases). The CDR3 is 16 amino acids. From germline, CDR1 is SGHDN and CDR2 FVKESK. The V gene lost 3 bases and the J gene lost 4 bases, with 15 bases spanning the gap. CDR3 loop: CASSHRGYISTGELFF. CDR3 bases: TGTGCCAGCAGCCACCGGGGGTACATCTCCACCGGGGAGCTGTTTTTT.